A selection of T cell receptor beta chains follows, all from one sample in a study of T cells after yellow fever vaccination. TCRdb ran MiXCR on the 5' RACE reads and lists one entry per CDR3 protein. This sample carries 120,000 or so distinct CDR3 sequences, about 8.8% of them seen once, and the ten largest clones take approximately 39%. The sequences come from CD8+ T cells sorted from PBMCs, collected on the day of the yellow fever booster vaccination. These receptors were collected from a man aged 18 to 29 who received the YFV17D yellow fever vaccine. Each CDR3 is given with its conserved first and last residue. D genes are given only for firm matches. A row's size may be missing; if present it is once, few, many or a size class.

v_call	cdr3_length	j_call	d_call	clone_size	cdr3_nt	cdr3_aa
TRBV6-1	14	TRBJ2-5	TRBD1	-	TGTGCCAGCAAGGTGTGGCAGGGGGCAGAGACCCAGTACTTC	CASKVWQGAETQYF
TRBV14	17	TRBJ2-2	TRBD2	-	TGTGCCAGCAGCCACACGAGGACTAGCGGGGGCACCGGGGAGCTGTTTTTT	CASSHTRTSGGTGELFF
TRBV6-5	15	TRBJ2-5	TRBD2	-	TGTGCCAGCAGTTCAAGCGGGGGGATCCAAGAGACCCAGTACTTC	CASSSSGGIQETQYF
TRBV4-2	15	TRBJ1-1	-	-	TGTGCCAGCAGCCACTCCTTGGGGGCGAACACTGAAGCTTTCTTT	CASSHSLGANTEAFF
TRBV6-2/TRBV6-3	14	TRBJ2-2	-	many	TGTGCCAGCAGTTATCAGGGGAACACCGGGGAGCTGTTTTTT	CASSYQGNTGELFF
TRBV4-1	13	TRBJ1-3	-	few	TGCGCCAGCAGGTCGGGTTTTGGAAACACCATATATTTT	CASRSGFGNTIYF
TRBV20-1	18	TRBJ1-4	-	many	TGCAGTGCTATCGTAGGTGTCAGTTACCGTTACCCGAATGAAAAACTGTTTTTT	CSAIVGVSYRYPNEKLFF
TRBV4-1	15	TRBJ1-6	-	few	TGCGCCAGCAGCCAAGGTAGGGGCGCGGATTCACCCCTCCACTTT	CASSQGRGADSPLHF
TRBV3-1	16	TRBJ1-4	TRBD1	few	TGTGCCAGCAGCCAAGAACGGGACAGGGGGAATGAAAAACTGTTTTTT	CASSQERDRGNEKLFF
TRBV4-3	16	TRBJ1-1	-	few	TGCGCCAGCAGCCAAGTGAAGAGGGCAGGGAACACTGAAGCTTTCTTT	CASSQVKRAGNTEAFF
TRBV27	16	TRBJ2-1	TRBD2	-	TGTGCCAGCAGTTTTCGCCCTAGCGGGGGAAACAATGAGCAGTTCTTC	CASSFRPSGGNNEQFF
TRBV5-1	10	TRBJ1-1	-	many	TGCGCCGACGACAGAACTGAAGCTTTCTTT	CADDRTEAFF
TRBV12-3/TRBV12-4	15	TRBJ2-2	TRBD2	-	TGTGCCAGCAGTTTAGGGATAGCGGGGACCGGGGAGCTGTTTTTT	CASSLGIAGTGELFF
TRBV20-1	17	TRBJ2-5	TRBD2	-	TGCAGTGCTAGAGAGACTTTGTCTAGCGGCCGCCAAGAGACCCAGTACTTC	CSARETLSSGRQETQYF
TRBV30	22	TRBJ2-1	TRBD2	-	TGTGCCTGGAGTGTAGAGGAGCGGCTAGCGGGGGGGAATCCGCTACGATACAATGAGCAGTTCTTC	CAWSVEERLAGGNPLRYNEQFF
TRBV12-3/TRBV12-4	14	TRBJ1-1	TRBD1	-	TGTGCCAGCAGATACAGGGGGCGGGGTACTGAAGCTTTCTTT	CASRYRGRGTEAFF
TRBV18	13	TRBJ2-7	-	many	TGTGCCAGCTCACCGGACGGCTCCTACGAGCAGTACTTC	CASSPDGSYEQYF
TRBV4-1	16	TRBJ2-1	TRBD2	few	TGCGCCAGCAGCCAAGGGGTACTAGCGGGGGGAGGAGAGCAGTTCTTC	CASSQGVLAGGGEQFF
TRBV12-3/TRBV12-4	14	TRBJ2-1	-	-	TGTGCCAGCAGTTTAAGGGAGAGGGGGGATGAGCAGTTCTTC	CASSLRERGDEQFF
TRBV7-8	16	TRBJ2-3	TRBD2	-	TGTGCCAGCAGCTTAGCCTTTGTGGGGGGGGGAGATACGCAGTATTTT	CASSLAFVGGGDTQYF
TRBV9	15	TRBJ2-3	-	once	TGTGCCAGCGCCCTGGGGACGGGTGGAGGGAATACGCAGTATTTT	CASALGTGGGNTQYF
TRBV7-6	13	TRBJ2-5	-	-	TGTGCCAGCAGCTCCCGACACGAGAAGACCCAGTACTTC	CASSSRHEKTQYF
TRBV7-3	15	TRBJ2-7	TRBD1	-	TGTGCCAGAAGCTTATCCGGGACAGGGGGGAACGAGCAGTACTTC	CARSLSGTGGNEQYF
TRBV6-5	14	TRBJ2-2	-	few	TGTGCCAGCAGTTACGAGGGGCCCCACGGGGAGCTGTTTTTT	CASSYEGPHGELFF
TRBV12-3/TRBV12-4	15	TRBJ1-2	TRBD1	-	TGTGCCAGCAGTTTACGGAGGACAGGGGCCTATGGCTACACCTTC	CASSLRRTGAYGYTF
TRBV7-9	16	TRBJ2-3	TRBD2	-	TGTGCCAGCAGCTTTAGTGGGACTAGCCGCACAGATACGCAGTATTTT	CASSFSGTSRTDTQYF
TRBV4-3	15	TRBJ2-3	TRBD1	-	TGCGCCAGCAGCCAAGGGGACAGCCGCACAGATACGCAGTATTTT	CASSQGDSRTDTQYF